A selection of T cell receptor beta chains follows, all from one sample in a study of response to subunit inactivated influenza vaccine. One entry per CDR3 protein results from TCRdb running MiXCR on the RT-PCR reads. The data hold more than 250,000 distinct CDR3 sequences, with 21% observed a single time. The sequenced sample was PBMCs from blood, obtained roughly 20 months after vaccination. Receptors were obtained from a man aged 50 to 75 who received an inactivated influenza vaccine. Both conserved end residues are part of each CDR3. A D gene is named only where the DNA matches it firmly. Rows may omit the clone size; those that give it use once, few, many or a size class.

J gene: TRBJ1-1; CDR3 length: 16; D gene: -; clone size: few; V gene: TRBV20-1; CDR3 DNA: TGCAGTGCTAGAACGCACAGTCCCCTAATGAACACTGAAGCTTTCTTT; CDR3 protein: CSARTHSPLMNTEAFF
J gene: TRBJ2-3; CDR3 length: 16; D gene: -; clone size: few; V gene: TRBV7-9; CDR3 DNA: TGTGCCAGCAGCTTACTAAGCGGTTGGGGTCCAGATACGCAGTATTTT; CDR3 protein: CASSLLSGWGPDTQYF
J gene: TRBJ1-6; CDR3 length: 16; D gene: -; clone size: few; V gene: TRBV20-1; CDR3 DNA: TGCAGTGCTAGAGTAGGGGAAGGCTCCTATAATTCACCCCTCCACTTT; CDR3 protein: CSARVGEGSYNSPLHF
J gene: TRBJ1-3; CDR3 length: 15; D gene: -; clone size: few; V gene: TRBV10-2; CDR3 DNA: TGCGCCAGCAGTGAGGCTCCCGGGACAGGAAACACCATATATTTT; CDR3 protein: CASSEAPGTGNTIYF
J gene: TRBJ2-3; CDR3 length: 15; D gene: -; clone size: few; V gene: TRBV7-2; CDR3 DNA: TGTGCCAGCAGCCAAATGCTGGGGTCCACAGATACGCAGTATTTT; CDR3 protein: CASSQMLGSTDTQYF
J gene: TRBJ2-3; CDR3 length: 16; D gene: TRBD1; clone size: -; V gene: TRBV11-2; CDR3 DNA: TGTGCCAGCAACCCTCGGGGGAACAGGGGGCAAGATACGCAGTATTTT; CDR3 protein: CASNPRGNRGQDTQYF
J gene: TRBJ1-6; CDR3 length: 14; D gene: -; clone size: -; V gene: TRBV2; CDR3 DNA: TGTGCCAGCAGTGTAGGGCCAGACAATTCACCCCTCCACTTT; CDR3 protein: CASSVGPDNSPLHF
J gene: TRBJ2-1; CDR3 length: 16; D gene: TRBD2; clone size: -; V gene: TRBV6-2/TRBV6-3; CDR3 DNA: TGTGCCAGCAGTTCCCCGGGACTAGCGGCTTACAATGAGCAGTTCTTC; CDR3 protein: CASSSPGLAAYNEQFF
J gene: TRBJ1-1; CDR3 length: 12; D gene: -; clone size: -; V gene: TRBV20-1; CDR3 DNA: TGCAGTGCTAGAGGGAGAGCTTCTGAAGCTTTCTTT; CDR3 protein: CSARGRASEAFF
J gene: TRBJ2-5; CDR3 length: 16; D gene: -; clone size: few; V gene: TRBV6-2/TRBV6-3; CDR3 DNA: TGTGCCAGCAGTTACGGGGTTTTGGGAGTTCAAGAGACCCAGTACTTC; CDR3 protein: CASSYGVLGVQETQYF
J gene: TRBJ1-1; CDR3 length: 12; D gene: TRBD1; clone size: -; V gene: TRBV6-6; CDR3 DNA: TGTGCCAGCAAAAAAACAGGGGTTGAAGCTTTCTTT; CDR3 protein: CASKKTGVEAFF
J gene: TRBJ2-1; CDR3 length: 15; D gene: TRBD2; clone size: few; V gene: TRBV25-1; CDR3 DNA: TGTGCCAGCAGTGAATCCCCAGCGGGGTACAATGAGCAGTTCTTC; CDR3 protein: CASSESPAGYNEQFF
J gene: TRBJ2-3; CDR3 length: 13; D gene: -; clone size: -; V gene: TRBV29-1; CDR3 DNA: TGCAGCGCCCGGAGGGCCGGGACAGATACGCAGTATTTT; CDR3 protein: CSARRAGTDTQYF
J gene: TRBJ2-2; CDR3 length: 15; D gene: -; clone size: -; V gene: TRBV7-7; CDR3 DNA: TGTGCTAGCAGCTCCGGACGGGTGGGCACCGGGGAGCTGTTTTTT; CDR3 protein: CASSSGRVGTGELFF